Shown below are 30 T cell receptor beta chains from a single sample sequenced in a study of CD8+ T cells in alopecia areata. Extracted RNA was reverse transcribed into cDNA, the sequencing template. The assay was immunoSEQ multiplex PCR, and TCRdb's table has in-frame clones only and misses some. Of about 150,000 clones in the sample, 54% were seen once. Treatment: oral pan-JAK inhibitor, 5-10 mg twice daily. This sample comprised CD8+ T cells sorted from blood, obtained at week 4, from a patient treated with tofacitinib. All receptors come from a human donor with alopecia areata.

The rearrangement joins TRBV25-1 to TRBJ1-6; D unresolved. The V gene's germline CDR1 is MGHDK and CDR2 SYGVNS. The V end was cut by 4 bases, the J end by 10 bases, with 14 bases between. This CDR3 has 14 amino acids. The CDR3 sequence is CASSAQTFSSPLHF. The CDR3 region has the DNA TGTGCCAGCAGTGCTCAGACTTTCTCATCACCCCTCCACTTT.

The V and J genes are TRBV6-5 and TRBJ1-5; TRBD1 might be the D (6 bases). The V end lost 0 bases, the J end lost 5 bases, and 11 bases lay between the germline ends. Germline CDR1 is MNHEY and CDR2 is SVGAGI. There are 15 residues in the CDR3. CDR3 protein: CASSYSGARDQPQHF. DNA of the CDR3: TGTGCCAGCAGTTACTCGGGGGCCCGGGATCAGCCCCAGCATTTT.

This clone was recorded only once. CDR3 DNA sequence: TGCGCCAGCAGCCAAGGACAGGGAGCCGGGAACACCATATATTTT. Protein: CASSQGQGAGNTIYF. The V call is TRBV4-3, the J call TRBJ1-3, with 7 bases aligning to TRBD1. V dropped 1 base and J dropped 7; count of bases not matched to a gene: 7. This CDR3 is 15 amino acids long. CDR1 is LGHNA, CDR2 YSLEER, per germline.

The V call is TRBV6-5, the J call TRBJ1-1, with a possible D match to TRBD1 (5 bases). The CDR3 sequence is 11 residues long. Germline CDR1 and CDR2: MNHEY and SVGAGI. The V gene lost 7 bases and the J gene lost 11 bases, with 14 bases spanning the gap. CDR3 in DNA: TGTGCCAGCACCTCGGGACGCGGGGCTTTCTTT. Translation: CASTSGRGAFF.

This chain links TRBV7-9 with TRBJ2-2; D not certain. Trimming cost V 3 bases and J 6 bases, with 2 bases left between them. The CDR3 extends over 11 amino acids. Germline CDR1 SEHNR, CDR2 FQNEAQ (reference sequence). CDR3 loop: CASSFPGELFF. CDR3 DNA: TGTGCCAGCAGCTTCCCCGGGGAGCTGTTTTTT.

V and J are TRBV4-3 and TRBJ2-5, with D possibly being TRBD2 (5 bases). The CDR3 covers 15 residues. Germline V gives CDR1 LGHNA, CDR2 YSLEER. The germline V and J ends were trimmed by 3 bases and 0 bases, with 11 bases remaining between them. The CDR3 region has the DNA TGCGCCAGCAGCCAGATACTAGAGTACCAAGAGACCCAGTACTTC. It translates to CASSQILEYQETQYF.

CDR3 residues: CASSSSGKQETQYF. Here the CDR3 DNA reads TGTGCCAGCAGTTCCTCAGGGAAACAAGAGACCCAGTACTTC. The chain uses TRBV27 and TRBJ2-5, with D maybe TRBD1 (5 bases). Trimming took 4 bases from V and 2 from J, leaving 11 bases between them. Germline V lookup: CDR1 MNHEY, CDR2 SMNVEV (reference sequence). CDR3 length: 14 amino acids.

J is TRBJ1-2 and V is TRBV5-4; a weak D match, TRBD1 (6 bases). CDR1 SGHNT and CDR2 YYREEE come from the germline V gene (reference sequence). The CDR3 is made up of 11 amino acids. Trimming stripped 2 bases from V and 8 bases from J, with 7 bases between. CDR3 sequence reads: CASSFGGGYTF. The CDR3 DNA reads TGTGCCAGCAGCTTTGGGGGCGGCTACACCTTC. The full variable domain, with the rest looked up from reference TRBV5-4 and TRBJ1-2, is ETGVTQSPTHLIKTRGQQVTLRCSSQSGHNTVSWYQQALGQGPQFIFQYYREEENGRGNFPPRFSGLQFPNYSSELNVNALELDDSALYLCASSFGGGYTFGSGTRLTVV.

This clone was detected a few times. The V and J genes are TRBV6-5 and TRBJ2-7, with D unclear. Between the trimmed V and J ends, which lost 4 bases and 0 bases, there was a span of 10 bases. Per the germline V gene, CDR1 is MNHEY and CDR2 is SVGAGI. The CDR3 has 14 amino acids. CDR3 coding DNA: TGTGCCAGCAGTTCCGATACGGACTCCTACGAGCAGTACTTC. Translating it yields CASSSDTDSYEQYF.

The chain is built from TRBV6-5 and TRBJ1-1; D ambiguous. The CDR3 is 11 residues long. V lost 8 bases and J lost 6, with 10 bases in between. CDR1 is MNHEY and CDR2 is SVGAGI in the germline V gene. In nucleotides, the CDR3 is TGTGCCAGCGGAGGAGCGTCTGAAGCTTTCTTT. It yields the protein CASGGASEAFF.

V and J are TRBV9 and TRBJ1-1; TRBD1 matches at 8 bases. CDR1 is SGDLS, CDR2 YYNGEE, per germline. The CDR3 runs to 16 residues. Losses at the gene ends were 3 bases for V and 1 base for J; bases not matched to a gene: 8. CDR3 in DNA: TGTGCCAGCAGCGCCCCACGGACAGGGACGAACACTGAAGCTTTCTTT. The encoded protein is CASSAPRTGTNTEAFF.

The chain recombines TRBV30 with TRBJ2-2, with TRBD1 identical over 10 bases. V was pared by 5 bases and J by 7 bases, with 13 bases of the junction left unmatched. The CDR3 sequence is 16 residues long. The germline V gene encodes CDR1 GTSNPN and CDR2 SVGIG (reference sequence). The CDR3 DNA reads as TGTGCCTGGGCTGAGGCGACAGGGGGCTTGATCGGGGAGCTGTTTTTT. It translates to CAWAEATGGLIGELFF.

This clone was counted a few times. V is TRBV29-1 and J is TRBJ1-1, with 9 bases lining up with TRBD1. J was trimmed by 0 bases and V by 6 bases; bases with no gene match: 5. Germline V lookup: CDR1 SQVTM, CDR2 ANQGSEA. The CDR3 covers 14 residues. The CDR3 here is CSVGDRAMNTEAFF. The DNA for the CDR3 is TGCAGCGTAGGGGACAGGGCCATGAACACTGAAGCTTTCTTT.

This clone was found a few times. V usage is TRBV4-3 and J usage is TRBJ2-3; D is perhaps TRBD2 (6 bases). The CDR3 is made up of 15 amino acids. V lost 4 bases, J lost 2 bases, and 13 bases lay in between. Per germline, CDR1 LGHNA and CDR2 YSLEER. The DNA of the CDR3 is TGCGCCAGCAGCCCTTTTCGGGAGCACACAGATACGCAGTATTTT. Amino acid sequence: CASSPFREHTDTQYF.

CDR3 bases: TGCGCCAGCAGCCAAGGACAGGGAATAAATCAGCCCCAGCATTTT. Its protein product is CASSQGQGINQPQHF. This chain links TRBV4-1 with TRBJ1-5; 7 positions match TRBD1. V shed 1 base and J 4 bases; nucleotides not matched to a gene: 4. The V gene's germline CDR1 is MGHRA and CDR2 YSYEKL. This CDR3 has 15 amino acids.

Only a few counts were recorded for this clone. The chain joins TRBV19 to TRBJ1-5; no definite D call. V lost 4 bases to trimming and J lost 5 bases, with 6 bases between them. The CDR3 covers 12 residues. Per the germline V gene, CDR1 is LNHDA and CDR2 is SQIVND (reference sequence). The CDR3 here is CASSTQYQPQHF. CDR3 bases: TGTGCCAGTAGTACTCAATATCAGCCCCAGCATTTT.

This chain uses TRBV5-4 with TRBJ1-4; no definite D call. CDR3 length equals 14 residues. From germline, CDR1 is SGHNT and CDR2 YYREEE (reference sequence). The V end lost 2 bases, the J end lost 13 bases, and 18 bases lay between the germline ends. CDR3 sequence: CASSLDRATEALFF. The CDR3 region has the DNA TGTGCCAGCAGCTTAGATAGGGCCACCGAGGCACTGTTTTTT. The full variable domain, completed using reference TRBV5-4 and TRBJ1-4, is ETGVTQSPTHLIKTRGQQVTLRCSSQSGHNTVSWYQQALGQGPQFIFQYYREEENGRGNFPPRFSGLQFPNYSSELNVNALELDDSALYLCASSLDRATEALFFGSGTQLSVL.

The V and J genes are TRBV6-1 and TRBJ1-1, with D possibly matching TRBD1 (6 bases). The CDR3 consists of 13 residues. The germline CDR1 and CDR2 sequences are MNHNS and SASEGT. V was cut by 10 bases and J by 6 bases, with 18 bases left in between. DNA for the CDR3: TGTGCCACCCTCCCCAGGGGAATGGCTGAAGCTTTCTTT. Translating gives CATLPRGMAEAFF.

This clone appeared a few times. The rearrangement joins TRBV4-1 to TRBJ2-6; the D call may be TRBD1 or TRBD2 (5 bases each). Between the trimmed V and J ends, which lost 3 bases and 0 bases, there was a span of 15 bases. Germline lookup yields CDR1 MGHRA and CDR2 YSYEKL. This CDR3 has 18 amino acids. CDR3 region: CASSHAEGRFSGANVLTF. CDR3 DNA sequence: TGCGCCAGCAGCCATGCAGAGGGACGATTCTCTGGGGCCAACGTCCTGACTTTC.

This clone was seen many times. This rearrangement joins TRBV30 to TRBJ2-2; 9 bases are shared with TRBD2. Germline V CDR1 and CDR2: GTSNPN, SVGIG (reference sequence). V dropped 0 bases and J dropped 5; count of bases not matched to a gene: 7. The CDR3 contains 16 residues. The CDR3 reads CAWSVRGSGGTGELFF. Written as DNA, the CDR3 is TGTGCCTGGAGTGTACGTGGTAGCGGGGGTACCGGGGAGCTGTTTTTT.

Written as DNA, the CDR3 is TGTGCCAGCAGCTTCCGGGACAGGGGGAATGAGCAGTTCTTC. Its translation is CASSFRDRGNEQFF. This chain connects TRBV5-6 to TRBJ2-1, with TRBD1 matching over 11 bases. The CDR3 has 14 residues. Trimming cost V 2 bases and J 7 bases; bases outside gene matches: 2. Germline CDR1 and CDR2: SGHDT and YYEEEE.

As for this clone: Mismatch with germline at one junction end may stem from a read error. The chain joins TRBV7-7 to TRBJ2-5; no firm D call. This CDR3 spans 13 amino acids. Germline CDR1 SSHAT, CDR2 FNYEAQ (reference sequence). CDR3 coding DNA: TGTGCTAGCAGCTTAGGCTCGTCGGAGACCCAGTACTTC. Translated, it gives CASSLGSSETQYF.

V is TRBV6-5 and J is TRBJ2-2; D is unclear. Deletions cut 2 bases from V and 6 bases from J, with 4 bases between. The CDR3 has 12 amino acids. CDR1 and CDR2 from the germline V gene are MNHEY and SVGAGI. CDR3 residues: CASSYGAGELFF. Here the CDR3 DNA reads TGTGCCAGCAGTTACGGTGCCGGGGAGCTGTTTTTT.

This clone was seen many times. The genes are TRBV11-2 and TRBJ2-7; 8 bases fit TRBD1. Germline CDR1 is SGHAT and CDR2 is FQNNGV. The ends lost 3 bases at V and 3 bases at J; junction bases unmatched: 1. This CDR3 contains 13 residues. This CDR3 reads CASSFGTGYEQYF. DNA of the CDR3: TGTGCCAGCAGCTTTGGGACAGGCTACGAGCAGTACTTC.

V is TRBV21-1 and J is TRBJ2-6. TRBV21-1 is an annotated pseudogene. The CDR3 spans 19 residues. The CDR3 DNA follows: TGTGCCAGCAGGAAAGCGAGGGGGAGGCCGCACTCTGGGGCCAACGTCCTGACTTTC. Translating it yields CASRKARGRPHSGANVLTF.

V usage is TRBV9 and J usage is TRBJ2-2; possibly TRBD1 for D (6 bases). Per the germline V gene, CDR1 is SGDLS and CDR2 is YYNGEE. The CDR3 is made up of 12 amino acids. V lost 6 bases and J lost 3, with 6 bases in between. The DNA for the CDR3 is TGTGCCAGCACAGGGGACACCGGGGAGCTGTTTTTT. Encoded protein: CASTGDTGELFF.

This chain connects TRBV5-1 to TRBJ2-3; D is perhaps TRBD1 (5 bases). Germline CDR1 is SGHRS and CDR2 is YFSETQ. V lost 1 base and J lost 6, with 12 bases in between. The CDR3 runs 14 residues. The CDR3 DNA is TGCGCCAGCAGCTTGTTCGCGCAGGGTGATACGCAGTATTTT. This codes for CASSLFAQGDTQYF.

The chain couples TRBV11-2 to TRBJ2-5; D gene ambiguous. Trimming shortened V by 4 bases and J by 4 bases, and 4 bases separated the two germline ends. Germline CDR1 reads SGHAT; CDR2 reads FQNNGV. The CDR3 covers 11 residues. Here the CDR3 reads CASSSPETQYF. CDR3 nucleotide sequence: TGTGCCAGCAGCTCCCCAGAGACCCAGTACTTC.

This clone was seen only a few times. This sequence joins TRBV19 and TRBJ1-1, with TRBD1 as a possible D gene (5 bases). Germline V gene lookup returns CDR1 LNHDA and CDR2 SQIVND (reference sequence). This CDR3 is 14 amino acids long. Trimming removed 3 bases at V and 3 bases at J, with 11 bases between. In DNA form, the CDR3 reads TGTGCCAGTAGTATGGGGGGAGACGACACTGAAGCTTTCTTT. Translating it yields CASSMGGDDTEAFF.

The chain is built from TRBV5-6 and TRBJ2-7, with D maybe TRBD2 (5 bases). This CDR3 comprises 13 residues. The germline V gene has CDR1 SGHDT and CDR2 YYEEEE. Trimming removed 4 bases from V and 2 bases from J, with 10 bases in between. This CDR3 is CASSRTGTYEQYF. In DNA, the CDR3 is TGTGCCAGCAGCCGCACGGGGACCTACGAGCAGTACTTC.